This T cell receptor beta chain is drawn from a study of shared clonotypes between healthy human individuals. Broader study findings: Unshared clonotypes carried lower generation probabilities than those common to all four donors.

The CDR3 loop spans 16 amino acids. Looked up from germline, CDR1 is LNHDA and CDR2 is SQIVND (reference sequence). With 5 bases clipped from V and 0 bases from J, the junction kept 5 bases outside the gene matches. In regard to this clone: Its antigen is currently unknown.

Terminally differentiated effector memory CD45RA+ cells were excluded from the naive CD8 cells, which were CD45RO-negative and positively selected for CCR7. Repertoires were generated with immunoSEQ multiplex PCR, while TCRdb's copy carries only in-frame clones and drops some. Among hundreds of thousands of clones listed, approximately 96% were seen once. The receptor was isolated from a man under 40 in good health. The chain employs TRBV19 and TRBJ2-1; TRBD2 matches 9 bases. The sequenced sample consisted of naive CD8+ T cells sorted from blood. The DNA of the CDR3 is TGTGCCAGTAGTCTGGGGCGGGAGGGCTCCTACAATGAGCAGTTCTTC. It is translated as CASSLGREGSYNEQFF. Together with reference TRBV19 and TRBJ2-1, the CDR3 gives the full variable domain: DGGITQSPKYLFRKEGQNVTLSCEQNLNHDAMYWYRQDPGQGLRLIYYSQIVNDFQKGDIAEGYSVSREKKESFPLTVTSAQKNPTAFYLCASSLGREGSYNEQFFGPGTRLTVL.